This T cell receptor (beta chain) emerged from a study of blood T cell repertoires in COVID-19. Study-level information: The cDNA or gDNA used as material had been derived from T cells, B-cell-depleted T cells, or PBMCs.

There are 14 residues in the CDR3. V lost 4 bases to trimming and J lost 5 bases, with 14 bases between them. Germline V gene sequence: CDR1 LGHDT, CDR2 YNNKEL (reference sequence). Authors' analysis steps: Estimated nucleated cell counts came from reference gene primer amplification. Sequencing used immunoSEQ multiplex PCR; TCRdb keeps in-frame clones, though not all of them. V and J calls and clone size follow that table, whereas D and trimming were derived from the DNA. The sample has roughly 320,000 clones, around 92% seen once. Sequenced material: peripheral blood. The gene calls are TRBV3-1 (or the pseudogene TRBV3-2) and TRBJ2-5, with a tentative D call TRBD1 (5 bases). The clonotype comes from a woman aged 25 to 39 with COVID-19, enrolled during active disease. The CDR3 reads CASSPRQLEETQYF. The CDR3 region has the DNA TGTGCCAGCAGCCCACGACAGTTGGAGGAGACCCAGTACTTC.